This TCR beta chain was recovered during a study of tumor and adjacent non-tumor tissue in lung cancer. RNA was extracted from bulk tissue without any cell sorting. Distant lung tissue was collected more than 3 cm away from the tumor edge. A modified ARM-PCR protocol with three rounds of nested PCR amplified TCRbeta. TCRdb reprocessed the multiplex PCR reads with MiXCR, giving one entry per CDR3 protein. This table holds approximately 120,000 distinct CDR3 sequences, 50% to 70% found once. The source material was distant non-tumor lung tissue. The sequence came from a man aged 55 to 70 with non-small cell lung cancer.

Here the CDR3 reads CASSQEGLTAYNEQFF. CDR3 nucleotides: TGCGCCAGCAGCCAAGAAGGCCTAACGGCATACAATGAGCAGTTCTTC. The chain couples TRBV4-3 to TRBJ2-1; D remains ambiguous. This CDR3 is 16 amino acids long. V lost 0 bases, J lost 4 bases, and 13 bases lay in between. Germline assignment: CDR1 LGHNA and CDR2 YSLEER.